The rows below give T cell receptor beta chains drawn from one sample of a study of T cell responses to AZD1222 COVID-19 vaccine. Profiling relied on immunoSEQ multiplex PCR, and the TCRdb table lists in-frame clones only, not all of them. The sample has around 120,000 clones, under 95% seen once. Specimen: peripheral blood, collected on day 0 of AZD1222 vaccination. The receptor source for this set is an adult in good health. CDR3s include the opening cysteine and the closing phenylalanine or tryptophan. The order of the fields is V gene, clone size, D gene, J gene, CDR3 protein, CDR3 DNA. The D gene is left open where the match is weak. Not all rows give a size; the values are once, few, many and, for expanded clones, a class.

>TRBV24-1|NA|TRBD1|TRBJ2-3
CATSDWTGTGGKDTQYF
TGTGCCACCAGTGATTGGACCGGGACAGGGGGCAAAGATACGCAGTATTTT
>TRBV13|NA|TRBD2|TRBJ2-3
CASSSGTSGTDTQYF
TGTGCCAGCAGCTCAGGGACTAGCGGCACAGATACGCAGTATTTT
>TRBV9|NA|NA|TRBJ2-5
CASSVGQAQETQYF
TGTGCCAGCAGCGTAGGACAGGCCCAAGAGACCCAGTACTTC
>TRBV12-3/TRBV12-4|NA|NA|TRBJ1-5
CASTFSGQPQHF
TGTGCCAGCACCTTTAGCGGGCAGCCCCAGCATTTT
>TRBV27|NA|TRBD2|TRBJ2-2
CASSSSGITGELFF
TGTGCCAGCAGTTCGAGCGGGATCACCGGGGAGCTGTTTTTT
>TRBV4-3|NA|NA|TRBJ1-1
CASSQEGEAFF
TGCGCCAGCAGCCAAGAAGGCGAAGCTTTCTTT
>TRBV19|NA|NA|TRBJ2-3
CASSRTALRTDTQYF
TGTGCCAGTAGTAGGACAGCTCTCCGCACAGATACGCAGTATTTT
>TRBV5-1|once|NA|TRBJ1-4
CASSKGSSTNEKLFF
TGCGCCAGCAGCAAGGGCAGTTCAACTAATGAAAAACTGTTTTTT
>TRBV27|once|NA|TRBJ2-7
CASSNPKGYEQYF
TGTGCCAGCAGCAACCCGAAAGGGTACGAGCAGTACTTC
>TRBV18|NA|TRBD2|TRBJ2-7
CASSPGLAGTYEQYF
TGTGCCAGCTCACCAGGACTAGCGGGTACCTACGAGCAGTACTTC
>TRBV19|NA|NA|TRBJ1-5
CASSIVTGDQPQHF
TGTGCCAGTAGTATAGTGACAGGCGATCAGCCCCAGCATTTT
>TRBV19|NA|NA|TRBJ1-1
CASSMEAQGTEAFF
TGTGCCAGTAGTATGGAGGCCCAGGGCACTGAAGCTTTCTTT
>TRBV7-8|NA|TRBD1|TRBJ1-2
CASSAGTGVSGYTF
TGTGCCAGCAGCGCCGGGACAGGGGTCTCCGGCTACACCTTC
>TRBV7-8|NA|TRBD1|TRBJ1-4
CASSPRDRIYEKLFF
TGTGCCAGCAGCCCCAGGGACAGAATTTATGAAAAACTGTTTTTT
>TRBV5-5|NA|TRBD1|TRBJ1-2
CASSWDGTANYGYTF
TGTGCCAGCAGCTGGGACGGGACAGCTAACTATGGCTACACCTTC
>TRBV15|NA|NA|TRBJ1-2
CATSRDLSTGTFYGYTF
TGTGCCACCAGCAGGGACCTTTCGACCGGGACATTCTATGGCTACACCTTC
>TRBV20-1|NA|NA|TRBJ2-1
CSAREGPELFF
TGCAGTGCTAGAGAAGGACCCGAGCTGTTCTTC
>TRBV19|NA|NA|TRBJ2-7
CASSAHLTSNSYEQYF
TGTGCCAGTAGTGCCCATTTGACTAGTAACTCCTACGAGCAGTACTTC
>TRBV28|NA|NA|TRBJ1-4
CASSPPGVVKELFF
TGTGCCAGCAGTCCGCCGGGGGTAGTTAAAGAACTGTTTTTT
>TRBV30|NA|NA|TRBJ2-1
CAWSPRGDEQFF
TGTGCCTGGAGTCCCAGGGGGGATGAGCAGTTCTTC
>TRBV25-1|NA|TRBD1|TRBJ1-4
CASSEFAGGREKLFF
TGTGCCAGCAGTGAATTCGCAGGGGGCCGTGAAAAACTGTTTTTT
>TRBV2|NA|NA|TRBJ2-7
CASSDPSEVKLYEQYF
TGTGCCAGCAGTGATCCCTCGGAGGTAAAGCTCTACGAGCAGTACTTC
>TRBV11-3|NA|NA|TRBJ1-6
CASSFDGNSPLHF
TGTGCCAGCAGCTTCGATGGGAATTCACCCCTCCACTTT
>TRBV10-3|NA|NA|TRBJ2-5
CAISESGAGETQYF
TGTGCCATCAGTGAGTCAGGGGCCGGTGAGACCCAGTACTTC
>TRBV6-6|NA|TRBD1|TRBJ1-3
CASSYTGQLSGNTIYF
TGTGCCAGCAGTTACACGGGACAGCTCTCTGGAAACACCATATATTTT
>TRBV4-1|NA|NA|TRBJ1-5
CASSQEEGFQPQHF
TGCGCCAGCAGCCAAGAAGAAGGGTTTCAGCCCCAGCATTTT
>TRBV30|NA|TRBD1|TRBJ2-2
CAWNRQGNGELFF
TGTGCCTGGAACCGACAGGGGAACGGGGAGCTGTTTTTT
>TRBV7-9|NA|NA|TRBJ1-4
CASSSGFSEREKLFF
TGTGCCAGCAGCTCCGGGTTTTCTGAAAGAGAAAAACTGTTTTTT
>TRBV2|NA|NA|TRBJ2-3
CASSERSRSGTDTQYF
TGTGCCAGCAGTGAAAGGTCCCGAAGTGGCACAGATACGCAGTATTTT
>TRBV21-1|NA|NA|TRBJ1-4
CASSRGAANEKLFF
TGTGCCAGCAGCAGAGGGGCTGCTAATGAAAAACTGTTTTTT
>TRBV7-6|NA|TRBD1|TRBJ1-1
CASSQGQPQAEAFF
TGTGCCAGCAGCCAGGGACAGCCCCAGGCTGAAGCTTTCTTT
>TRBV5-1|NA|NA|TRBJ1-1
CASSLASVTEAFF
TGCGCCAGCAGCTTGGCCTCGGTTACTGAAGCTTTCTTT
>TRBV18|NA|NA|TRBJ2-3
CASSTEYDTQYF
TGTGCCAGCTCTACGGAGTATGATACGCAGTATTTT
>TRBV6-1|NA|NA|TRBJ2-2
CASSENEGNTGELFF
TGTGCCAGCAGTGAAAACGAGGGAAACACCGGGGAGCTGTTTTTT
>TRBV27|once|NA|TRBJ1-6
CASSLRFNNSPLHF
TGTGCCAGCAGTTTAAGGTTCAACAATTCACCCCTCCACTTT
>TRBV4-3|once|TRBD1|TRBJ1-2
CASSQDVGQGYANYGYTF
TGCGCCAGCAGCCAAGATGTGGGACAGGGGTATGCTAACTATGGCTACACCTTC
>TRBV3-1/TRBV3-2|once|TRBD1|TRBJ1-6
CASSHGTGQLSPLHF
TGTGCCAGCAGCCACGGGACAGGACAATTGTCACCCCTCCACTTT